This note documents a single TCR beta chain sequence. Profiled with immunoSEQ multiplex PCR; TCRdb holds only in-frame clones, not every one. The table lists around 100,000 clones, roughly 95% of them singletons. This entry is derived from a study of technical replicates of blood from several donors. Trimming stripped 7 bases from V and 1 base from J, with 33 bases between. CDR1 is MDHEN, CDR2 SYDVKM, per germline. This CDR3 region has 21 residues. This chain connects TRBV28 to TRBJ2-3; a weak D match, TRBD2 (5 bases). The sequenced material came from T cells isolated from PBMCs. This TCR was sampled from a human donor in good health. CDR3 in DNA: TGTGCCAGCACCGTCCCCCGGAGAGTGGGCGGGTTGGGTACGGGCACAGATACGCAGTATTTT. Protein product: CASTVPRRVGGLGTGTDTQYF.